This TCR beta chain was captured in a study of T cell responses to AZD1222 COVID-19 vaccine. Turning to this clone: Its cognate antigen is unknown.

Overall study findings and caveats: Samples come after the peak T cell response, not at day 14.

Only in-frame clones appear in the TCRdb table, and some are missing; sequencing was by immunoSEQ multiplex PCR. The sample has about 150,000 clones, 90% seen once. V shed 3 bases and J 5 bases; nucleotides not matched to a gene: 6. The CDR3 covers 15 residues. The germline V gene has CDR1 MDHEN and CDR2 SYDVKM. This receptor was identified in an adult in good health. Material: peripheral blood, obtained on day 0 of AZD1222 vaccination. The rearrangement uses TRBV28 and TRBJ2-5; 10 nucleotides line up with TRBD2. CDR3 region: CASSFVAGGGETQYF. The DNA of the CDR3 is TGTGCCAGCAGTTTCGTAGCGGGAGGTGGTGAGACCCAGTACTTC.